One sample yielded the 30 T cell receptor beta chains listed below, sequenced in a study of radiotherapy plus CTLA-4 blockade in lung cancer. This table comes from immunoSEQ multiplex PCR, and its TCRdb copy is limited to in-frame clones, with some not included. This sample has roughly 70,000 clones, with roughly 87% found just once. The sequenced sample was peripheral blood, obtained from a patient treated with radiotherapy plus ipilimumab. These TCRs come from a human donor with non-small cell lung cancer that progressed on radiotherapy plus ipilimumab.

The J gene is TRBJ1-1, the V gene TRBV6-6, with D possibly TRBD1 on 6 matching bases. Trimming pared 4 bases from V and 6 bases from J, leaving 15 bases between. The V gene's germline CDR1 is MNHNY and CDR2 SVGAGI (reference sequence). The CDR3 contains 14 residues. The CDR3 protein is CASSLGAALPEAFF. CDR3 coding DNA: TGTGCCAGCAGTTTGGGGGCAGCCCTGCCTGAAGCTTTCTTT.

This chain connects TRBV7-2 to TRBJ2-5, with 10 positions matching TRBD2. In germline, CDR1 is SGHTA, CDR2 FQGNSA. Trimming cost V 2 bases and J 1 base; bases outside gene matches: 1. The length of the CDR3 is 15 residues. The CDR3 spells CASSLTSGIQETQYF. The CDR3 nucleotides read TGTGCCAGCAGCTTAACTAGCGGGATCCAAGAGACCCAGTACTTC.

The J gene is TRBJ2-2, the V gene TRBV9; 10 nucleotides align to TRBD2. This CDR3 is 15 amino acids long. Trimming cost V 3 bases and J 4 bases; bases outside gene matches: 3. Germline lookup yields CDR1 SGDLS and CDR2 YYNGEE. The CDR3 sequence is CASSELAGSTGELFF. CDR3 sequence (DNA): TGTGCCAGCAGCGAACTAGCGGGATCCACCGGGGAGCTGTTTTTT.

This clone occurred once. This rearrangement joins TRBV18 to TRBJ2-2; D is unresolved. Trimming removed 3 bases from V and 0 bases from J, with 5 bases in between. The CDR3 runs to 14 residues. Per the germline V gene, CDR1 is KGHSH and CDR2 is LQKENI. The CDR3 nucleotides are TGTGCCAGCTCACCTAGGGCGAACACCGGGGAGCTGTTTTTT. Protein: CASSPRANTGELFF.

CDR3 region: CASSVGVGTAETQYF. In DNA form, the CDR3 reads TGTGCCAGCAGCGTAGGAGTCGGCACCGCAGAGACCCAGTACTTC. The V and J genes are TRBV9 and TRBJ2-5; D unresolved. CDR1 and CDR2 (germline): SGDLS, YYNGEE. V was shortened by 0 bases and J by 4 bases, with 13 bases between the two germline ends. This CDR3 region has 15 residues.

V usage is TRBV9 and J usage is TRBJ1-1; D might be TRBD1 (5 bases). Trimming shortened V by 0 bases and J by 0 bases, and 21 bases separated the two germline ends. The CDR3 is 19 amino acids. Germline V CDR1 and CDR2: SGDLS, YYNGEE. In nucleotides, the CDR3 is TGTGCCAGCAGCGTAGTAGATAGGGGAACAGGAGTTATGAACACTGAAGCTTTCTTT. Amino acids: CASSVVDRGTGVMNTEAFF.

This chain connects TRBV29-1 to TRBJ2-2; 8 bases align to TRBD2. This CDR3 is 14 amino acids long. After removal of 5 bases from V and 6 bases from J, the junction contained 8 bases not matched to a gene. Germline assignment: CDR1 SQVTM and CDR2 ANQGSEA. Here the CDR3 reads CSVRSGSLAGELFF. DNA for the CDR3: TGCAGCGTTAGGAGCGGGAGTCTTGCCGGGGAGCTGTTTTTT.

The DNA for the CDR3 is TGTGCCAGCAGCTTAGCGGGGTCCGATGGCTACACCTTC. Its translation: CASSLAGSDGYTF. The V call is TRBV7-8, the J call TRBJ1-2; D is unresolved. The CDR3 runs to 13 residues. In germline, CDR1 is SGHVS, CDR2 FQNEAQ. Trimming cost V 0 bases and J 6 bases, with 8 bases left between them. Looking up the rest from reference TRBV7-8 and TRBJ1-2 gives the full variable domain: GAGVSQSPRYKVAKRGQDVALRCDPISGHVSLFWYQQALGQGPEFLTYFQNEAQLDKSGLPSDRFFAERPEGSVSTLKIQRTQQEDSAVYLCASSLAGSDGYTFGSGTRLTVV.

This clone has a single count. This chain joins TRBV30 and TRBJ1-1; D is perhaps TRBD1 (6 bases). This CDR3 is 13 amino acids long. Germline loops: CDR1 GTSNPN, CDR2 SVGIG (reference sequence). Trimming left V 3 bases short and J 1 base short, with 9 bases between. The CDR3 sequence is CAWRGQRNTEAFF. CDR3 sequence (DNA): TGTGCCTGGAGAGGACAGAGGAACACTGAAGCTTTCTTT.

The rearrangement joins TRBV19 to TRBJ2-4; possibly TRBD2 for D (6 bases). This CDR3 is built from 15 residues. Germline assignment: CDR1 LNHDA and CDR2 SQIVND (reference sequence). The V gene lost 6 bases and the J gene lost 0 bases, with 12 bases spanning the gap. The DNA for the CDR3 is TGTGCCAGTAGGTCGCGGGGACTAGCCAAAAACATTCAGTACTTC. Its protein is CASRSRGLAKNIQYF. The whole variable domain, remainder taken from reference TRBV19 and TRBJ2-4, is DGGITQSPKYLFRKEGQNVTLSCEQNLNHDAMYWYRQDPGQGLRLIYYSQIVNDFQKGDIAEGYSVSREKKESFPLTVTSAQKNPTAFYLCASRSRGLAKNIQYFGAGTRLSVL.

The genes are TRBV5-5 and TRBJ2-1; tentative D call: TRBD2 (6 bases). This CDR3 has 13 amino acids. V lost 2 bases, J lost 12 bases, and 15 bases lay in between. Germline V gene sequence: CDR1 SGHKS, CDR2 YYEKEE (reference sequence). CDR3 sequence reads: CASSFGTQIGQFF. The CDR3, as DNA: TGTGCCAGCAGCTTTGGGACTCAAATCGGGCAGTTCTTC. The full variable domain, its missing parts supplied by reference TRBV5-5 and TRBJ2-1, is DAGVTQSPTHLIKTRGQQVTLRCSPISGHKSVSWYQQVLGQGPQFIFQYYEKEERGRGNFPDRFSARQFPNYSSELNVNALLLGDSALYLCASSFGTQIGQFFGPGTRLTVL.

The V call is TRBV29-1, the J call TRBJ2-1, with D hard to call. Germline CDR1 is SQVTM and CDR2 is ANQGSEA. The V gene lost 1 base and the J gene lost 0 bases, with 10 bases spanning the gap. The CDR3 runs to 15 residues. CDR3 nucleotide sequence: TGCAGCGTTGAAGGCGGCCAGAGCTCCTACAATGAGCAGTTCTTC. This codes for CSVEGGQSSYNEQFF.

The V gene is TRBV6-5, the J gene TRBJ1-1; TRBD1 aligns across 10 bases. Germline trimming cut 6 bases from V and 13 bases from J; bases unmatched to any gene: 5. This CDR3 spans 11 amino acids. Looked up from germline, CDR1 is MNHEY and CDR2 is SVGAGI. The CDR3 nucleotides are TGTGCCAGCAGCTCCGGGACAGGGGTTTTCTTT. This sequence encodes CASSSGTGVFF.

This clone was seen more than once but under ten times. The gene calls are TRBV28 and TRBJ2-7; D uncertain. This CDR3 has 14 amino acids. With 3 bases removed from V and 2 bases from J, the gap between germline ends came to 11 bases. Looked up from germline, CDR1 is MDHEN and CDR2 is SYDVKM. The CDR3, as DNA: TGTGCCAGCAGTTTGTCCACTGTTACCTACGAGCAGTACGTC. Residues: CASSLSTVTYEQYV.

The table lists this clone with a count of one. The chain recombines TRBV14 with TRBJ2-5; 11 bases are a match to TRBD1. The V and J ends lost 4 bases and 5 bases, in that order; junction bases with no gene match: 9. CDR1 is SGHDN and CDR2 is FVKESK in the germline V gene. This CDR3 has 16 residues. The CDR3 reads CASSPIGQGAQETQYF. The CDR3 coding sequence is TGTGCCAGCAGCCCGATTGGACAGGGGGCACAGGAGACCCAGTACTTC.

The CDR3 reads CSVEGPDSSYEQYF. The CDR3 DNA reads as TGCAGCGTTGAGGGACCCGACAGCTCCTACGAGCAGTACTTC. V is TRBV29-1 and J is TRBJ2-7; perhaps D is TRBD1 or TRBD2 (5 bases each). The germline V and J ends were trimmed by 3 bases and 0 bases, with 12 bases remaining between them. Per the germline V gene, CDR1 is SQVTM and CDR2 is ANQGSEA. The CDR3 loop spans 14 amino acids.

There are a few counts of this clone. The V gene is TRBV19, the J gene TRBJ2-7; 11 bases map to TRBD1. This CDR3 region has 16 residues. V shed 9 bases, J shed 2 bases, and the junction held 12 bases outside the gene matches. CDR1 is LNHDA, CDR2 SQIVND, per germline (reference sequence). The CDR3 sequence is CARPDRGPTRAYEQYV. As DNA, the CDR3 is TGTGCCAGGCCGGACAGGGGGCCTACACGCGCCTACGAGCAGTACGTC.

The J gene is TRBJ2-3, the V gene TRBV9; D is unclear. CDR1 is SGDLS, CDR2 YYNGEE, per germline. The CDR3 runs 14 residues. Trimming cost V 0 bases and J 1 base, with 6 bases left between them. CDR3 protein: CASSVVHGTDTQYF. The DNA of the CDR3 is TGTGCCAGCAGCGTAGTCCACGGCACAGATACGCAGTATTTT.

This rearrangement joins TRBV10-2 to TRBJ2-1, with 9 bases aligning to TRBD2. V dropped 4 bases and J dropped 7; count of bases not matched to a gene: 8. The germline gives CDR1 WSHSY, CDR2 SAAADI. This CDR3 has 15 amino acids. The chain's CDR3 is CASSAVAGVVNEQFF. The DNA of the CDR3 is TGCGCCAGCAGTGCCGTAGCGGGAGTTGTTAATGAGCAGTTCTTC.

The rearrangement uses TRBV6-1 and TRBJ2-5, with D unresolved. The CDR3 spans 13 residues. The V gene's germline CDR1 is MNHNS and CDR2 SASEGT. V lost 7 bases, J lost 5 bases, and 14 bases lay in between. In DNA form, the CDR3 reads TGTGCCAGCACCGGGCTTGCTAGGGAGACCCAGTACTTC. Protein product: CASTGLARETQYF.

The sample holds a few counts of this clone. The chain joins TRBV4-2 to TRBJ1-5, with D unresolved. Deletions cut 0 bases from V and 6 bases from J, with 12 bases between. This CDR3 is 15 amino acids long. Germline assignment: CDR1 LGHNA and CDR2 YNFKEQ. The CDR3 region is CASSQDADVGQPQHF. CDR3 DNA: TGTGCCAGCAGCCAAGATGCGGACGTAGGTCAGCCCCAGCATTTT.

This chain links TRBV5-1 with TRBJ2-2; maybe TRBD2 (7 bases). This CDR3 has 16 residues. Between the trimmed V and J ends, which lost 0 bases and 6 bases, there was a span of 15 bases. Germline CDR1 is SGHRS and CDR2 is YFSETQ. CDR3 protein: CASSLAPGGRSGELFF. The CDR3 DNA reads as TGCGCCAGCAGCTTGGCCCCGGGGGGCCGGTCCGGGGAGCTGTTTTTT.

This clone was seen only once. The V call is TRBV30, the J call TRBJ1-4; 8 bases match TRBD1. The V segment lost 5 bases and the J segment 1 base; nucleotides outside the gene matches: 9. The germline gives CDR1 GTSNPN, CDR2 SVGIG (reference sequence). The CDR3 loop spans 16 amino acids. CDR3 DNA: TGTGCCTGGTCCAGGGGGCTATTAGGAACTAATGAAAAACTGTTTTTT. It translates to CAWSRGLLGTNEKLFF.

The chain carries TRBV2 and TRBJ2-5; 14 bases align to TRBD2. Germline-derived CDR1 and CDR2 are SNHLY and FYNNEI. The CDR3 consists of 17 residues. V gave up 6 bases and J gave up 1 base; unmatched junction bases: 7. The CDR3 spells CASRSGTSGSGQETQYF. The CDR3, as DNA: TGTGCCAGCAGATCGGGGACTAGCGGGAGCGGCCAAGAGACCCAGTACTTC.

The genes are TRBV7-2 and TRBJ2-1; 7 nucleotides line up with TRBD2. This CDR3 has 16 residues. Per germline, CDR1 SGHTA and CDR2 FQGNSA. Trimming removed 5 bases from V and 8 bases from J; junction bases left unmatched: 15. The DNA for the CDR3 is TGTGCCAGCAGCACCCGTCCGCGGGAGATATACTATGAGCAGTTCTTC. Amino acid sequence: CASSTRPREIYYEQFF.

The CDR3, as DNA: TGTGCCAGTAGTATTAGGAGGCAGGCCGGCTACACCTTC. Translation: CASSIRRQAGYTF. This chain links TRBV19 with TRBJ1-2; D remains unclear. In germline, CDR1 is LNHDA, CDR2 SQIVND (reference sequence). V lost 3 bases and J lost 8, with 13 bases in between. The CDR3 is 13 amino acids.

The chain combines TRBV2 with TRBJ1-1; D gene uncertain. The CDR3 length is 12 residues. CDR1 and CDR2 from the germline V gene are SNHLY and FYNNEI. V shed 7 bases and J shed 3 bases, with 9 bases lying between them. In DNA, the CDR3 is TGTGCCAGCAACCAGGTGTACACTGAAGCTTTCTTT. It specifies CASNQVYTEAFF.

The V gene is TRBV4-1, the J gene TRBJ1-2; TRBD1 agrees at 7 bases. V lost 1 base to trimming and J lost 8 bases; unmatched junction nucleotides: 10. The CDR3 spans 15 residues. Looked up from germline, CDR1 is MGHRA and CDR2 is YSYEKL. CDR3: CASSQVTHRGGGYTF. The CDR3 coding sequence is TGCGCCAGCAGCCAAGTCACCCACAGGGGAGGCGGCTACACCTTC.

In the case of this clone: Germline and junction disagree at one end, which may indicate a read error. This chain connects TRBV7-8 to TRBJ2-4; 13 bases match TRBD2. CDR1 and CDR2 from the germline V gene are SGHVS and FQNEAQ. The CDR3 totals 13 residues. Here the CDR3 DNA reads TGTGCCAGCAGCTTAAGGACTAGCGGGAGTCTGGACTTC. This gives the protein CASSLRTSGSLDF.

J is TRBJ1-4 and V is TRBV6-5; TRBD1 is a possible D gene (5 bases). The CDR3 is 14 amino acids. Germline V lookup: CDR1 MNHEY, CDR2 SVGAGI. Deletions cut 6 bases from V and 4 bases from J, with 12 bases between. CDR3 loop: CASSSTELNEKLFF. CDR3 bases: TGTGCCAGCAGCTCGACAGAACTTAATGAAAAACTGTTTTTT.